A single sample gave rise to the 7 T cell receptor beta chains below, sequenced in a study of T cells in Graves' hyperthyroidism and ophthalmopathy. From RNA transcripts, TCR beta CDR3 regions were amplified. Carried out on the TCR CDR3, a first-round RT-PCR used the HTBI primer set. MiXCR, applied by TCRdb to the multiplex PCR reads, yields one record per CDR3 protein. The table records around 300,000 distinct CDR3 sequences, around 22% of them present only once. Source material: blood. All receptors derive from a man aged 30-40 years with Graves' ophthalmopathy.

J is TRBJ2-1 and V is TRBV11-1; D ambiguous. V was cut by 6 bases and J by 3 bases, with 21 bases left in between. The CDR3 runs 17 residues. Germline CDR1 reads SGHAT; CDR2 reads FQDESV (reference sequence). DNA for the CDR3: TGTGCCAGCAGTTTCCAACCCCGACCGAGAAGCTACAATGAGCAGTTCTTC. This gives the protein CASSFQPRPRSYNEQFF.

This clonotype has a count of ten or more. V gene TRBV11-2 combines with J gene TRBJ2-7, with D unclear. This CDR3 region has 13 residues. Germline CDR1 is SGHAT and CDR2 is FQNNGV. V was clipped by 5 bases and J by 2 bases, with 10 bases between them. This CDR3 is CASSTNGAYEQYF. The CDR3 DNA reads TGTGCCAGCAGCACTAATGGGGCCTACGAGCAGTACTTC.

This clonotype came up many times. This sequence joins TRBV7-8 and TRBJ1-2; no clear D gene. V lost 0 bases and J lost 2, with 13 bases in between. The CDR3 runs to 16 residues. Germline V lookup: CDR1 SGHVS, CDR2 FQNEAQ. As DNA, the CDR3 is TGTGCCAGCAGCTTAGCCCTGGAGATAGCGAACTATGGCTACACCTTC. As protein: CASSLALEIANYGYTF.

This sequence joins TRBV2 and TRBJ2-7; 10 nucleotides line up with TRBD2. The CDR3 is 11 residues long. J lost 7 bases, V lost 7 bases, and 1 base had no gene match. Per the germline V gene, CDR1 is SNHLY and CDR2 is FYNNEI. The CDR3 is CASTGLAEQYF. Here the CDR3 DNA reads TGTGCCAGCACGGGACTAGCGGAGCAGTACTTC.

Many counts were recorded for this clonotype. The chain has TRBV11-3 and TRBJ1-1; D is perhaps TRBD1 (6 bases). This CDR3 comprises 11 residues. Per the germline V gene, CDR1 is SGHNT and CDR2 is YENEEA. The V end lost 7 bases, the J end lost 5 bases, and 8 bases lay between the germline ends. The CDR3, as DNA: TGTGCCAGCAAGGGGGAGACTGAAGCTTTCTTT. This sequence encodes CASKGETEAFF.

The chain couples TRBV9 to TRBJ2-5; D is uncertain. Germline values: CDR1 SGDLS, CDR2 YYNGEE. This CDR3 has 14 amino acids. The ends were cut back, 5 bases at V and 1 base at J, with 12 bases in the middle. CDR3 sequence reads: CASSEWATQETQYF. The CDR3 DNA reads TGTGCCAGCAGTGAATGGGCTACCCAAGAGACCCAGTACTTC.

This clonotype was recorded a few times. The genes are TRBV4-1 and TRBJ1-1, with 8 bases lining up with TRBD1. This CDR3 region has 16 residues. V gave up 2 bases and J gave up 1 base; unmatched junction bases: 6. Germline-derived CDR1 and CDR2 are MGHRA and YSYEKL. CDR3 DNA: TGCGCCAGCAGCCAACCCAGGGGGCGAGGGAACACTGAAGCTTTCTTT. Translated: CASSQPRGRGNTEAFF.